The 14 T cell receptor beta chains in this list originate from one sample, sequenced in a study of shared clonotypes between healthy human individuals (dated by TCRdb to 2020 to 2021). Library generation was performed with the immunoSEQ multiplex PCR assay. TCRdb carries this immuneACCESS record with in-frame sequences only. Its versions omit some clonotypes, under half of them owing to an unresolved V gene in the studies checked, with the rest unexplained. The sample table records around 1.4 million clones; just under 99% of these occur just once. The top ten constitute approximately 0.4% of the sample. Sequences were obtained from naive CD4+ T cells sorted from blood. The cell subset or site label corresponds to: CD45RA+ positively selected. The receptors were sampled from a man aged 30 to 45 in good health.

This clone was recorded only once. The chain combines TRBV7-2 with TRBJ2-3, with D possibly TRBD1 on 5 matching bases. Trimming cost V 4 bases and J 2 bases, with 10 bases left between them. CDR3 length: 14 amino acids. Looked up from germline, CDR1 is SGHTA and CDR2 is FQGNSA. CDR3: CASSSRQITDTQYF. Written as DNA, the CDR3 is TGTGCCAGCAGCTCAAGACAGATCACAGATACGCAGTATTTT.

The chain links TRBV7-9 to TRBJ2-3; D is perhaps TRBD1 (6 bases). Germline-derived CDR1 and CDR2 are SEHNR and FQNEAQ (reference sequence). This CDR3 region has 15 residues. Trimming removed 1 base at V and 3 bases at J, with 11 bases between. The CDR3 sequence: CASSLDRVETDTQYF. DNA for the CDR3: TGTGCCAGCAGCTTAGACAGGGTTGAAACAGATACGCAGTATTTT.

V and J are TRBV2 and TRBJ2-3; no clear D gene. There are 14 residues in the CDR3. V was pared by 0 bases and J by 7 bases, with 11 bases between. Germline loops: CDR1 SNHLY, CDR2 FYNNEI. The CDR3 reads CASSEALSTNTQYF. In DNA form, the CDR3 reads TGTGCCAGCAGTGAAGCGCTGAGTACAAATACGCAGTATTTT.

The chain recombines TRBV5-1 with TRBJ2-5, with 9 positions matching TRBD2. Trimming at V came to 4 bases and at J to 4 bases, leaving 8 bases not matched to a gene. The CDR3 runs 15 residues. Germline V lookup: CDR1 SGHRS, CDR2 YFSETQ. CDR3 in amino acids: CASSAGGLLGETQYF. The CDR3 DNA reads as TGCGCCAGCAGCGCGGGAGGGCTATTGGGAGAGACCCAGTACTTC.

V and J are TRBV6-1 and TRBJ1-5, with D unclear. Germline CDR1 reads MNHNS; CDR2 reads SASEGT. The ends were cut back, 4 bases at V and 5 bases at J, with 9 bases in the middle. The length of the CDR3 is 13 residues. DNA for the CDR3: TGTGCCAGCAGTGTCGGGGATTATCAGCCCCAGCATTTT. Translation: CASSVGDYQPQHF.

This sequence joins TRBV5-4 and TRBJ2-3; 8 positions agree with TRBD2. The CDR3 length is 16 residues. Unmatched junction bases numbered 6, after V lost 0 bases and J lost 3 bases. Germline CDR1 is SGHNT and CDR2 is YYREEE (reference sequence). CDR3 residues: CASSLDRPGGTDTQYF. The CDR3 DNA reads TGTGCCAGCAGCTTGGACCGTCCGGGAGGGACAGATACGCAGTATTTT.

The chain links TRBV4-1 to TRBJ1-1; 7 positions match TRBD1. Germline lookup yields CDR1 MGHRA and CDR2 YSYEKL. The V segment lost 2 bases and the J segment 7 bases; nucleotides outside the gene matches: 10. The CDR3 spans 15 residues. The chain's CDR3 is CASSQTGVWGDEAFF. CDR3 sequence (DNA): TGCGCCAGCAGCCAAACAGGGGTTTGGGGCGATGAAGCTTTCTTT.

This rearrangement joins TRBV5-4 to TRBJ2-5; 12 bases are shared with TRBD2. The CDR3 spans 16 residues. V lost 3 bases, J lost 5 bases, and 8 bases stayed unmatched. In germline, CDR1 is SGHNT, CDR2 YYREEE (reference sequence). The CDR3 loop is CASSSSSGRAGETQYF. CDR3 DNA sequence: TGTGCCAGCAGCTCATCTAGCGGGAGGGCCGGGGAGACCCAGTACTTC. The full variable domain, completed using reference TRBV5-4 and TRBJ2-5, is ETGVTQSPTHLIKTRGQQVTLRCSSQSGHNTVSWYQQALGQGPQFIFQYYREEENGRGNFPPRFSGLQFPNYSSELNVNALELDDSALYLCASSSSSGRAGETQYFGPGTRLLVL.

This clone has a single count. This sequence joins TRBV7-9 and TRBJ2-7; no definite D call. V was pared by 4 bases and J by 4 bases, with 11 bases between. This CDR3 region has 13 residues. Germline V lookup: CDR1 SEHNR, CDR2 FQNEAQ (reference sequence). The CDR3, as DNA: TGTGCCAGCAGCTCTACTGCTGGGTACGAGCAGTACTTC. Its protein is CASSSTAGYEQYF.

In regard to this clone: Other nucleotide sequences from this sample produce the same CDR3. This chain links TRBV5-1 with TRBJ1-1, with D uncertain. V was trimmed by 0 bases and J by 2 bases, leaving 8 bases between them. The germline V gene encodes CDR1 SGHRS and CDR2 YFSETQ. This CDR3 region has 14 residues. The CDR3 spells CASSLVPGNTEAFF. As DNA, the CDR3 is TGCGCCAGCAGCTTGGTTCCGGGAAACACTGAAGCTTTCTTT.

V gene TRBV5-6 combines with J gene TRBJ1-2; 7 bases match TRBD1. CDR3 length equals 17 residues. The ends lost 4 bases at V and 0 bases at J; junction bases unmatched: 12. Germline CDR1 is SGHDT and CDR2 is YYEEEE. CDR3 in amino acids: CASSDLGGTAANYGYTF. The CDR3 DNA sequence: TGTGCCAGCAGCGACTTAGGGGGGACAGCAGCTAACTATGGCTACACCTTC.

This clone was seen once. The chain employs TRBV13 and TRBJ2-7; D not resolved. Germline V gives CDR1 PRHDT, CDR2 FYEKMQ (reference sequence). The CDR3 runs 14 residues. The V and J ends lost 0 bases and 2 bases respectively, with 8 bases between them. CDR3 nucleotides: TGTGCCAGCAGCTTAGGACCGTCCACCTACGAGCAGTACTTC. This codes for CASSLGPSTYEQYF.

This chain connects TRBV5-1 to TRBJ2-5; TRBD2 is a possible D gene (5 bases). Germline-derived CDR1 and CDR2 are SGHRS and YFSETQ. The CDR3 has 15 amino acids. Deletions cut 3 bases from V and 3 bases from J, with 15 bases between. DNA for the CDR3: TGCGCCAGCAGCTCCGATATAGGACTCAAAGAGACCCAGTACTTC. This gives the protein CASSSDIGLKETQYF.

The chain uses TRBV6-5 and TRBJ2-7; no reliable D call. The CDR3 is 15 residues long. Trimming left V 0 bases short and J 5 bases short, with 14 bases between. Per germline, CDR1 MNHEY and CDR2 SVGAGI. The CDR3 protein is CASSYSLGLSNEQYF. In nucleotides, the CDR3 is TGTGCCAGCAGTTACTCTTTAGGGCTGTCAAACGAGCAGTACTTC.